This T cell receptor (beta chain) was found in a study of response to subunit inactivated influenza vaccine. A note on this clonotype: The antigen remains undetermined.

Study-level findings and limits: Authors proposed each seasonal influenza vaccination draws in few new T cells.

Trimming cost V 6 bases and J 8 bases, with 13 bases left between them. The germline V gene has CDR1 SQVTM and CDR2 ANQGSEA. The CDR3 runs to 11 residues. TCRdb re-called the RT-PCR reads with MiXCR, one entry per CDR3 protein. The sample shows about 530,000 distinct CDR3 sequences, 12% of them seen only once. The sample was PBMCs from blood, taken on the day of vaccination. The V and J genes are TRBV29-1 and TRBJ1-2; tentative D call: TRBD1 (5 bases). The TCR was taken from a man aged 45-60 years who received an inactivated influenza vaccine. The CDR3 DNA follows: TGCAGCGTCCCAACGCAGGGCGGCTACACCTTC. Translated: CSVPTQGGYTF.